Listed below are T cell receptor beta chains from one sample, sequenced in a study of cytomegalovirus exposure and HLA in healthy donors. Assay used: immunoSEQ multiplex PCR; TCRdb lists only in-frame clones, some missing. The profile shows roughly 330,000 clones, roughly 90% of them singletons. The sequenced material came from PBMCs. These receptors were taken from a woman aged 25 to 39 in good health and CMV-seropositive. CDR3s include the opening cysteine and the closing phenylalanine or tryptophan. A D gene is named only where the DNA matches it firmly.

j_call: TRBJ2-2
v_call: TRBV4-2
d_call: NA
cdr3_aa: CASSQDPYTGELFF

j_call: TRBJ2-3
v_call: TRBV9
d_call: NA
cdr3_aa: CASSGTSGPDTQYF

j_call: TRBJ2-3
v_call: TRBV19
d_call: NA
cdr3_aa: CASSPPTDTQYF

j_call: TRBJ2-7
v_call: TRBV11-2
d_call: TRBD2
cdr3_aa: CASSLDGRAGGPFEQYF

j_call: TRBJ2-3
v_call: TRBV9
d_call: TRBD2
cdr3_aa: CASSAVSLGGGADTQYF

j_call: TRBJ2-7
v_call: TRBV5-8
d_call: TRBD2
cdr3_aa: CASSPLFSGRGYEQYF

j_call: TRBJ2-1
v_call: TRBV7-3
d_call: NA
cdr3_aa: CASSLIGSSYNEQFF

j_call: TRBJ1-1
v_call: TRBV7-6
d_call: NA
cdr3_aa: CASSSTGTLNTEAFF

j_call: TRBJ2-1
v_call: TRBV15
d_call: NA
cdr3_aa: CATSRPGDNEQFF

j_call: TRBJ1-4
v_call: TRBV4-2
d_call: NA
cdr3_aa: CASSQEIRRPWGVLFF

j_call: TRBJ1-1
v_call: TRBV14
d_call: NA
cdr3_aa: CASSQDRWRADTEAFF

j_call: TRBJ2-7
v_call: TRBV6-5
d_call: NA
cdr3_aa: CASSYSIPDSPYEQYF

j_call: TRBJ2-1
v_call: TRBV7-7
d_call: NA
cdr3_aa: CASSLTVGDEQFF

j_call: TRBJ2-7
v_call: TRBV9
d_call: TRBD2
cdr3_aa: CASSGTSFYEQYF

j_call: TRBJ2-7
v_call: TRBV28
d_call: NA
cdr3_aa: CASRLGDYEQYF

j_call: TRBJ2-6
v_call: TRBV6-5
d_call: NA
cdr3_aa: CASSYGMWSGANVLTF

j_call: TRBJ2-7
v_call: TRBV27
d_call: NA
cdr3_aa: CASSLSGSYEQYF

j_call: TRBJ1-3
v_call: TRBV5-6
d_call: TRBD1
cdr3_aa: CASSDRAANTIYF

j_call: TRBJ2-2
v_call: TRBV5-6
d_call: NA
cdr3_aa: CASRSGTPGELFF

j_call: TRBJ1-2
v_call: TRBV18
d_call: TRBD1
cdr3_aa: CASSIGQGANYGYTF

j_call: TRBJ1-6
v_call: TRBV4-3
d_call: TRBD1
cdr3_aa: CASSQRDRENSPLHF

j_call: TRBJ2-3
v_call: TRBV2
d_call: NA
cdr3_aa: CASRANTDTQYF

j_call: TRBJ2-3
v_call: TRBV27
d_call: TRBD2
cdr3_aa: CASSPRTSGSTDTQYF

j_call: TRBJ2-7
v_call: TRBV2
d_call: NA
cdr3_aa: CASSVIPSYEQYF

j_call: TRBJ2-1
v_call: TRBV13
d_call: NA
cdr3_aa: CASSLRRGSYNEQFF

j_call: TRBJ2-7
v_call: TRBV19
d_call: NA
cdr3_aa: CASSRFGESSYEQYF